The sequence of this T cell receptor beta chain was determined in a study of CD8 T cells in Susac syndrome. In germline, CDR1 is SQVTM, CDR2 ANQGSEA. The V and J ends lost 5 bases and 4 bases, in that order; junction bases with no gene match: 5. This CDR3 comprises 13 residues. Purification of the CD8+ and CD4+ T cells relied on negative isolation, and TEMRA cells underwent FACS enrichment. Roughly 0.45 to 1 ug RNA was reverse transcribed with random hexamers. TCRdb called the immunoSEQ multiplex PCR reads again in MiXCR, with one record for every CDR3 protein. The repertoire holds 200,000 to 250,000 distinct CDR3 sequences, with about 95% as singletons.

This clonotype originated in a human donor with multiple sclerosis. The sequencing input was CD4+ T cells from PBMCs. The chain combines TRBV29-1 with TRBJ2-7; TRBD2 matches 10 bases. The CDR3 coding sequence is TGCAGCGTTTCTAGCGGGAGAGCTTACGAGCAGTACTTC. Translation gives CSVSSGRAYEQYF.